Shown below are 18 T cell receptor beta chains from a single sample sequenced in a study of blood T cell repertoires in COVID-19 (TCRdb year 2020). Libraries came from the immunoSEQ multiplex PCR assay. The table comes from immuneACCESS by way of TCRdb, which keeps in-frame sequences with V and J called. Part of the clones is missing from these tables; in studies checked, under half for an unresolved V gene and the rest for unknown reasons. In all, the sample holds a few hundred thousand clones, and about 82% of those were seen once. The ten most abundant clones make up 1.5% to 2% of the sample. Specimen: peripheral blood. The receptor source for this set is a woman aged 50 to 65 with acute or convalescent COVID-19.

J is TRBJ2-7 and V is TRBV3-1 (or the pseudogene TRBV3-2), with a possible D match to TRBD2 (5 bases). The CDR3 contains 16 residues. V lost 3 bases to trimming and J lost 7 bases, with 22 bases between them. CDR1 and CDR2 (germline): LGHDT, YNNKEL (reference sequence). The CDR3 protein is CASSHTSGGGSGEQYF. The CDR3 DNA is TGTGCCAGCAGCCACACGTCCGGAGGCGGTTCGGGGGAGCAGTACTTC.

CDR3 bases: TGTGCCACCAGCCTTACAGGGGCCACTGAAGCTTTCTTT. This sequence encodes CATSLTGATEAFF. This chain uses TRBV15 with TRBJ1-1; 7 positions match TRBD1. This CDR3 is 13 amino acids long. V was clipped by 5 bases and J by 4 bases; unmatched bases: 4. Germline V gives CDR1 LNHNV, CDR2 YYDKDF (reference sequence).

V and J are TRBV9 and TRBJ2-5; 11 nucleotides align to TRBD2. V shed 1 base, J shed 5 bases, and the junction held 16 bases outside the gene matches. The CDR3 is made up of 19 amino acids. Per germline, CDR1 SGDLS and CDR2 YYNGEE. CDR3 residues: CASSVFGTSGAKGGETQYF. CDR3 DNA: TGTGCCAGCAGCGTATTCGGGACTAGCGGTGCCAAGGGGGGGGAGACCCAGTACTTC.

The rearrangement uses TRBV14 and TRBJ1-2; 7 bases agree with TRBD1. CDR3 length: 13 amino acids. Trimming removed 3 bases from V and 4 bases from J; junction bases left unmatched: 2. Germline V CDR1 and CDR2: SGHDN, FVKESK. The chain's CDR3 is CASSQGQFYGYTF. The CDR3 bases are TGTGCCAGCAGCCAGGGACAGTTCTATGGCTACACCTTC.

The chain carries TRBV27 and TRBJ1-6; D gene ambiguous. CDR1 is MNHEY and CDR2 is SMNVEV in the germline V gene (reference sequence). This CDR3 comprises 18 residues. V was cut by 0 bases and J by 0 bases, with 12 bases left in between. The DNA of the CDR3 is TGTGCCAGCAGTTTATCGGCGGGGATGAGCTCCTATAATTCACCCCTCCACTTT. Amino acids: CASSLSAGMSSYNSPLHF.

The V gene is TRBV14, the J gene TRBJ2-5; TRBD1 aligns across 9 bases. Germline V CDR1 and CDR2: SGHDN, FVKESK. After removal of 3 bases from V and 3 bases from J, the junction contained 5 bases not matched to a gene. The CDR3 is 15 residues long. The CDR3 nucleotides read TGTGCCAGCAGCCATTTGACAGGGGGGGAAGAGACCCAGTACTTC. The encoded protein is CASSHLTGGEETQYF.

The V call is TRBV28, the J call TRBJ2-1, with 16 positions matching TRBD2. Losses at the gene ends were 5 bases for V and 6 bases for J; bases not matched to a gene: 10. CDR1 and CDR2 (germline): MDHEN, SYDVKM. This CDR3 has 18 amino acids. The CDR3 region has the DNA TGTGCCAGCAGTACGACCGGGACTAGCGGGAGGGCGGGCAATGAGCAGTTCTTC. Translation: CASSTTGTSGRAGNEQFF.

In nucleotides, the CDR3 is TGTGCCAGCAGCTTGGACTCTCCGGGCCACGAGCAGTACTTC. It translates to CASSLDSPGHEQYF. The V gene is TRBV7-3, the J gene TRBJ2-7; D is possibly TRBD2 (5 bases). In germline, CDR1 is SGHTA, CDR2 FQGTGA. This CDR3 spans 14 amino acids. V was cut by 3 bases and J by 5 bases, with 14 bases left in between.

This chain joins TRBV28 and TRBJ2-3; no firm D call. CDR1 and CDR2 (germline): MDHEN, SYDVKM. The CDR3 runs to 13 residues. Trimming cost V 5 bases and J 1 base, with 7 bases left between them. The CDR3 coding sequence is TGTGCCAGCAGTCTAAGCGGCACAGATACGCAGTATTTT. Amino acids: CASSLSGTDTQYF.

The V gene is TRBV19, the J gene TRBJ1-5; 8 positions agree with TRBD1. The CDR3 totals 16 residues. Germline V gives CDR1 LNHDA, CDR2 SQIVND (reference sequence). Trimming cost V 6 bases and J 1 base; bases outside gene matches: 8. The DNA for the CDR3 is TGTGCCAGTAGGAAACCGGGACAGGAGAGCAATCAGCCCCAGCATTTT. Translated, it gives CASRKPGQESNQPQHF.

This chain links TRBV12-3 or TRBV12-4 with TRBJ2-5, with D unclear. Trimming cost V 6 bases and J 2 bases, with 10 bases left between them. The CDR3 runs to 13 residues. Written as DNA, the CDR3 is TGTGCCAGCAGGTTACTGGCACAAGAGACCCAGTACTTC. This translates into CASRLLAQETQYF.

The rearrangement joins TRBV4-1 to TRBJ2-3; a weak D match, TRBD2 (5 bases). V shed 4 bases and J shed 5 bases, with 19 bases lying between them. The CDR3 sequence is 16 residues long. Germline V lookup: CDR1 MGHRA, CDR2 YSYEKL. CDR3 DNA sequence: TGCGCCAGCAGCCGCCTGGGAGCCCCTACCCAAGATACGCAGTATTTT. Translated: CASSRLGAPTQDTQYF.

The V and J genes are TRBV5-1 and TRBJ2-7; 9 bases map to TRBD1. The CDR3 totals 17 residues. The germline V gene has CDR1 SGHRS and CDR2 YFSETQ. With 4 bases clipped from V and 2 bases from J, the junction kept 13 bases outside the gene matches. The CDR3 sequence: CASSPSVFTGGAYEQYF. DNA of the CDR3: TGCGCCAGCAGCCCATCCGTCTTTACAGGGGGCGCCTACGAGCAGTACTTC.

The V gene is TRBV5-5, the J gene TRBJ2-1, with 12 bases matching TRBD2. In germline, CDR1 is SGHKS, CDR2 YYEKEE (reference sequence). The CDR3 has 17 residues. Trimming cost V 0 bases and J 2 bases; bases outside gene matches: 3. CDR3 sequence (DNA): TGTGCCAGCAGCTTGGACCTAGCGGGAGGGCCCTACAATGAGCAGTTCTTC. Translated, it gives CASSLDLAGGPYNEQFF.

The chain uses TRBV19 and TRBJ1-2, with 11 bases fitting TRBD1. The CDR3 has 16 residues. V lost 7 bases to trimming and J lost 2 bases; unmatched junction nucleotides: 9. Germline CDR1 and CDR2: LNHDA and SQIVND (reference sequence). CDR3 DNA sequence: TGTGCCAGTAATCTGGGACAGGGGGAGGACAACTATGGCTACACCTTC. This sequence encodes CASNLGQGEDNYGYTF.

CDR3 loop: CASSYLTGGNTEAFF. Here the CDR3 DNA reads TGTGCCAGCAGTTATTTGACAGGGGGAAACACTGAAGCTTTCTTT. V and J are TRBV6-5 and TRBJ1-1, with 9 bases identical to TRBD1. The junction had 4 bases not matched to a gene; V was cut back by 3 bases and J by 2 bases. Germline V lookup: CDR1 MNHEY, CDR2 SVGAGI. The CDR3 is 15 amino acids.

The chain is built from TRBV4-2 and TRBJ2-2, with TRBD2 as a possible D gene (6 bases). Germline CDR1 and CDR2: LGHNA and YNFKEQ. CDR3 size: 18 residues. Trimming removed 0 bases at V and 0 bases at J, with 14 bases between. CDR3 loop: CASSQEGGGSTNTGELFF. The CDR3 nucleotides read TGTGCCAGCAGCCAAGAGGGGGGAGGTTCTACGAACACCGGGGAGCTGTTTTTT.

This sequence joins TRBV3-1 (or the pseudogene TRBV3-2) and TRBJ1-1, with D possibly being TRBD1 (5 bases). This CDR3 spans 14 amino acids. From germline, CDR1 is LGHDT and CDR2 YNNKEL (reference sequence). Trimming removed 5 bases from V and 3 bases from J, with 13 bases in between. CDR3 amino acids: CASSSRGGDTEAFF. DNA for the CDR3: TGTGCCAGCAGCTCTCGCGGAGGGGACACTGAAGCTTTCTTT.